This T cell receptor beta chain emerged from a study of control samples from healthy donors and cancer patients. The V and J ends lost 5 bases and 5 bases respectively, with 16 bases between them. Germline CDR1 reads SGHTA; CDR2 reads FQGNSA. The CDR3 runs 14 residues. Sequencing used immunoSEQ multiplex PCR; TCRdb keeps in-frame clones, though not all of them. Seen here are about 83,000 clones, roughly 89% observed once, and the top ten hold about a sixth. The sequence derives from a man aged 25-45 years in good health. The rearrangement links TRBV7-2 to TRBJ2-7; D remains unclear. Sequencing input: blood. Here the CDR3 reads CASSPHEKPHEQYF. CDR3 DNA: TGTGCCAGCAGCCCGCACGAGAAGCCCCACGAGCAGTACTTC. The whole variable domain, filled in from reference TRBV7-2 and TRBJ2-7, reads GAGVSQSPSNKVTEKGKDVELRCDPISGHTALYWYRQSLGQGLEFLIYFQGNSAPDKSGLPSDRFSAERTGGSVSTLTIQRTQQEDSAVYLCASSPHEKPHEQYFGPGTRLTVT.